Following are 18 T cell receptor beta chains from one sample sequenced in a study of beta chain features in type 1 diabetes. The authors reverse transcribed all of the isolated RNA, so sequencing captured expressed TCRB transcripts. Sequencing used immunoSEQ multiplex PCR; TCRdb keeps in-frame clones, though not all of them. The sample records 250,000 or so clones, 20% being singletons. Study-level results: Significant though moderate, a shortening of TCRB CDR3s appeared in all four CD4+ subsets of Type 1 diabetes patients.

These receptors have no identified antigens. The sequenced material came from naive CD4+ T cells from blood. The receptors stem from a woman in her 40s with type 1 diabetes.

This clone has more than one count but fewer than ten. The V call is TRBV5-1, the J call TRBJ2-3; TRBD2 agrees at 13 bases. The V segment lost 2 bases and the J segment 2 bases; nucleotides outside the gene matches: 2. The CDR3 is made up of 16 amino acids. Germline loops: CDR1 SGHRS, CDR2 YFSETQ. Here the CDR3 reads CASSFGTSGDTDTQYF. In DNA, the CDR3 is TGCGCCAGCAGCTTCGGGACTAGCGGGGACACAGATACGCAGTATTTT.

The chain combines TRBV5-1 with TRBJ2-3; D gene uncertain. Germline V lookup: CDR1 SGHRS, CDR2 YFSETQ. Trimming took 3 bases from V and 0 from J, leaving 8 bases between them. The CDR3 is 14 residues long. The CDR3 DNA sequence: TGCGCCAGCAGCTCAACACAGAGCACAGATACGCAGTATTTT. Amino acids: CASSSTQSTDTQYF.

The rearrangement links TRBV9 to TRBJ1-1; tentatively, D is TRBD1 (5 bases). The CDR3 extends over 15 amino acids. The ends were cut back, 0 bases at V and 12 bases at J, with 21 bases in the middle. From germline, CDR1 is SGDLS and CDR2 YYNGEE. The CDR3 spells CASSVAAFDSSRSFF. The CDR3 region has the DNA TGTGCCAGCAGCGTAGCTGCGTTCGACAGCTCCCGATCTTTCTTT. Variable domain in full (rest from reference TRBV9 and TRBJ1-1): DSGVTQTPKHLITATGQRVTLRCSPRSGDLSVYWYQQSLDQGLQFLIQYYNGEERAKGNILERFSAQQFPDLHSELNLSSLELGDSALYFCASSVAAFDSSRSFFGQGTRLTVV.

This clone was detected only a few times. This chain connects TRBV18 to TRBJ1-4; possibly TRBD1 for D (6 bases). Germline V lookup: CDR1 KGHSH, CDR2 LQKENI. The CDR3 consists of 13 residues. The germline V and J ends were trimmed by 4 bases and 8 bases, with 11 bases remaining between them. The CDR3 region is CASSRGQTEKLFF. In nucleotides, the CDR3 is TGTGCCAGCTCACGCGGACAGACAGAAAAACTGTTTTTT. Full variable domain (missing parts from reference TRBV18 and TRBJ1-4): NAGVMQNPRHLVRRRGQEARLRCSPMKGHSHVYWYRQLPEEGLKFMVYLQKENIIDESGMPKERFSAEFPKEGPSILRIQQVVRGDSAAYFCASSRGQTEKLFFGSGTQLSVL.

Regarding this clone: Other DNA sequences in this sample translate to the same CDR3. In DNA, the CDR3 is TGTGCCTGGAGTGTCTCCGGGTTGGGGACCCAGTACTTC. This codes for CAWSVSGLGTQYF. The V call is TRBV30, the J call TRBJ2-5; D is uncertain. This CDR3 contains 13 residues. V lost 0 bases and J lost 7, with 12 bases in between. Germline V gene lookup returns CDR1 GTSNPN and CDR2 SVGIG (reference sequence).

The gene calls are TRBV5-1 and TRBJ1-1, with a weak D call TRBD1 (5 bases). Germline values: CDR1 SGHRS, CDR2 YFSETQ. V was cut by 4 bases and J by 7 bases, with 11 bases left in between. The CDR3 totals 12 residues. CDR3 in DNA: TGCGCCAGCAGCCTGGGACTGAATGAAGCTTTCTTT. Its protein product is CASSLGLNEAFF.

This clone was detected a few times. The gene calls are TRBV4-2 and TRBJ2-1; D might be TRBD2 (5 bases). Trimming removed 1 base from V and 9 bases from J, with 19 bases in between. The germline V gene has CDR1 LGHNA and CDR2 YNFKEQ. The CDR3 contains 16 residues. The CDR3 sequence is CASSQVGSPGSGEQFF. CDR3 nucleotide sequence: TGTGCCAGCAGCCAAGTGGGCTCTCCGGGGTCTGGTGAGCAGTTCTTC.

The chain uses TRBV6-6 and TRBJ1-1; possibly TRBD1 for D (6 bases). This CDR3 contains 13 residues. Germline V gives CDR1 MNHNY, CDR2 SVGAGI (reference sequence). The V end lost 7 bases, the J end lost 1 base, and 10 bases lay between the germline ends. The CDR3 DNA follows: TGTGCCAGCATTATACAGGGGAACACTGAAGCTTTCTTT. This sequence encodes CASIIQGNTEAFF.

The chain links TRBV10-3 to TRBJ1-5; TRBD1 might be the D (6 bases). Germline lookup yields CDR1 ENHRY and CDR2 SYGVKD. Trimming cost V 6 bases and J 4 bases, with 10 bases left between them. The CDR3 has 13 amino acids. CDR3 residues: CAISGTTNQPQHF. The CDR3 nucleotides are TGTGCCATCAGCGGGACAACGAATCAGCCCCAGCATTTT.

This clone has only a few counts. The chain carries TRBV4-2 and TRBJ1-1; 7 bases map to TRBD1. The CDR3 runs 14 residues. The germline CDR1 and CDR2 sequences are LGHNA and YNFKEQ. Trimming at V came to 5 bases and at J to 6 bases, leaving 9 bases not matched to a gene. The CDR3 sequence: CASSSRQGVPEAFF. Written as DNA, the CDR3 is TGTGCCAGCAGCAGCCGACAGGGAGTACCTGAAGCTTTCTTT.

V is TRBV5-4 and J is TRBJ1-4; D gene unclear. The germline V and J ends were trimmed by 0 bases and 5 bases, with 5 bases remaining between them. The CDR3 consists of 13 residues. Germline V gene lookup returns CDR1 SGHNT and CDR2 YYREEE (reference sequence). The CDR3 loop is CASSLVGNEKLFF. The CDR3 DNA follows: TGTGCCAGCAGCTTGGTGGGCAATGAAAAACTGTTTTTT.

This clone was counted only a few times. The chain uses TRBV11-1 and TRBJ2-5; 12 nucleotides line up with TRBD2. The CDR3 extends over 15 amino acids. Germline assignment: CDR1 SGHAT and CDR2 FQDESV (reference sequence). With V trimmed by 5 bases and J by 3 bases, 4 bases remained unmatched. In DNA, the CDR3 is TGTGCCAGCAGCCTGGGACTAGCGGGTGAAGAGACCCAGTACTTC. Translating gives CASSLGLAGEETQYF.

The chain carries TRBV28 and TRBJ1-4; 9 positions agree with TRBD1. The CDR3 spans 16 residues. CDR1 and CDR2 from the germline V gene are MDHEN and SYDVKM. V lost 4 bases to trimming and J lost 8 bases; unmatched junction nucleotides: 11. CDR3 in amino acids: CASSSLLQGAEEKLFF. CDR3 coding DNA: TGTGCCAGCAGTTCCTTATTACAGGGGGCTGAGGAAAAACTGTTTTTT.

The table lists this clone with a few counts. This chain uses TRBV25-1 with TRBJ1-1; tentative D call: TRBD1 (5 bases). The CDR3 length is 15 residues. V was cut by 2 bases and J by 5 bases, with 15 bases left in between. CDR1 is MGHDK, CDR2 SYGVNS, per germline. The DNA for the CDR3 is TGTGCCAGCAGTGAACCTAGGCAGGGAAAAACTGAAGCTTTCTTT. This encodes CASSEPRQGKTEAFF.

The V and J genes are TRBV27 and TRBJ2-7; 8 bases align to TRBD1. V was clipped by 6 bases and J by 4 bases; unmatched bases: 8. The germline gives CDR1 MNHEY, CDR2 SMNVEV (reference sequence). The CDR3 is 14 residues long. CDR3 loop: CASRQPGQAYEQYF. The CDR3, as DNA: TGTGCCAGCAGACAGCCGGGACAGGCTTACGAGCAGTACTTC.

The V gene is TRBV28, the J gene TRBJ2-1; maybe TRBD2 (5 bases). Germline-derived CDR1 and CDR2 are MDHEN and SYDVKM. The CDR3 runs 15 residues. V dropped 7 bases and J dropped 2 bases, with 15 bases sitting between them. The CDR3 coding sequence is TGTGCCAGCAAAACGCCTCGGGGAGCCTACAATGAGCAGTTCTTC. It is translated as CASKTPRGAYNEQFF.

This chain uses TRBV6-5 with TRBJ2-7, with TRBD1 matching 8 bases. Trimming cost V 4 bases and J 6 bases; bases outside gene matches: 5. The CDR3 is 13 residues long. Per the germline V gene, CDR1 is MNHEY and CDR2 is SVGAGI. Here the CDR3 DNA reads TGTGCCAGCAGTTTTCCAGGGGGCCGCGAGCAGTACTTC. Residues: CASSFPGGREQYF.

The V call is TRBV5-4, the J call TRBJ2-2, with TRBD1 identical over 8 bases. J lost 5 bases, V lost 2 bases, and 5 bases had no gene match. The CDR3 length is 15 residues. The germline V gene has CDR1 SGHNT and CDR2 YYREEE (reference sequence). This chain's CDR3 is CASSFDRGRTGELFF. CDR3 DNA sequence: TGTGCCAGCAGCTTCGACAGGGGACGGACCGGGGAGCTGTTTTTT. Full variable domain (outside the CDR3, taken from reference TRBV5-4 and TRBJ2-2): ETGVTQSPTHLIKTRGQQVTLRCSSQSGHNTVSWYQQALGQGPQFIFQYYREEENGRGNFPPRFSGLQFPNYSSELNVNALELDDSALYLCASSFDRGRTGELFFGEGSRLTVL.